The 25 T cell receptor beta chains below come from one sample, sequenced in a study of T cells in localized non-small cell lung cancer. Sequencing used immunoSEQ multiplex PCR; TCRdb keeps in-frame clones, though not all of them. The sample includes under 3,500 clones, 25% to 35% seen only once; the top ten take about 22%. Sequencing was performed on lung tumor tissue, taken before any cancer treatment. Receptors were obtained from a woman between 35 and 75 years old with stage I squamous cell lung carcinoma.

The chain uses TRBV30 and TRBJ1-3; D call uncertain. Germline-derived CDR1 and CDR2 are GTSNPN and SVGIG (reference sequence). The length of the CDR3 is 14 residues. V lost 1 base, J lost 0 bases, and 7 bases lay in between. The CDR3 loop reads CAWSGERSGNTIYF. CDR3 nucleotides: TGTGCCTGGAGTGGTGAGCGCTCTGGAAACACCATATATTTT.

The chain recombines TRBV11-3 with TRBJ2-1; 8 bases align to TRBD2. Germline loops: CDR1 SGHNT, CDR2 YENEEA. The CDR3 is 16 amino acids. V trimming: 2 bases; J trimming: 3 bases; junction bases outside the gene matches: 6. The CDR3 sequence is CASSLTGGAVYNEQFF. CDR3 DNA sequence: TGTGCCAGCAGCTTAACCGGGGGGGCAGTCTACAATGAGCAGTTCTTC.

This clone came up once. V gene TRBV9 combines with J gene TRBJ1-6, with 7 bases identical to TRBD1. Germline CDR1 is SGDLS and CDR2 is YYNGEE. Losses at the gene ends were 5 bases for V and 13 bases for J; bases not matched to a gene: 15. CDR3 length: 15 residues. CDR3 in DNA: TGTGCCAGCAGTGGATACGGGACAGCTTCGGGTCCCCTCCACTTT. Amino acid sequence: CASSGYGTASGPLHF.

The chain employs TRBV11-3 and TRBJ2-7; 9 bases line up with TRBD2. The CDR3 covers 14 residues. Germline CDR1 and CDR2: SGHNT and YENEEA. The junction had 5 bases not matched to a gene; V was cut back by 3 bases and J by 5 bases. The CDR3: CASSLLAGANEQYF. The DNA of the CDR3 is TGTGCCAGCAGCTTGTTAGCGGGGGCAAACGAGCAGTACTTC.

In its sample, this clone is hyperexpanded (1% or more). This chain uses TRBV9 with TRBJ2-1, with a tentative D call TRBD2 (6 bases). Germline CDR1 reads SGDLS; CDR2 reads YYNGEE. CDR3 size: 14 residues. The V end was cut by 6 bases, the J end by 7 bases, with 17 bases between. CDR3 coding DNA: TGTGCCAGCATGAGCCGGGAGTTAGAAAATGAGCAGTTCTTC. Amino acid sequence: CASMSRELENEQFF.

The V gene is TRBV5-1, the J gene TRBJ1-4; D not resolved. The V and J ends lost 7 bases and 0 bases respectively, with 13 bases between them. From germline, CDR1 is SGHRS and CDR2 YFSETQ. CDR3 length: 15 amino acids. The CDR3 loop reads CASPGHRTTNEKLFF. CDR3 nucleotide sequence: TGCGCCAGCCCCGGCCACAGAACAACTAATGAAAAACTGTTTTTT.

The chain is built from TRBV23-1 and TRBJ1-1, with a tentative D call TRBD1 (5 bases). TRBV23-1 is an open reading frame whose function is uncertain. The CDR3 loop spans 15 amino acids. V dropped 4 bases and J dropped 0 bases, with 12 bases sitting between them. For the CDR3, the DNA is TGCGCCAGCAGTCCGGGACTCAACATGAACACTGAAGCTTTCTTT. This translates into CASSPGLNMNTEAFF.

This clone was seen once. The CDR3 coding sequence is TGCAGCGCCGGTCGTGACAACTCGGGAAACACCATATATTTT. It yields the protein CSAGRDNSGNTIYF. This sequence joins TRBV29-1 and TRBJ1-3, with D uncertain. V lost 7 bases, J lost 4 bases, and 17 bases lay in between. The germline gives CDR1 SQVTM, CDR2 ANQGSEA. CDR3 length: 14 residues.

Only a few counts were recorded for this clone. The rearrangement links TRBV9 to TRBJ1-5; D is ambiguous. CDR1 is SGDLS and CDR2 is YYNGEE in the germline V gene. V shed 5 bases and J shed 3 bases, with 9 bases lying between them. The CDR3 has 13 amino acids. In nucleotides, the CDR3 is TGTGCCAGCAGGAAAGAAATCAATCAGCCCCAGCATTTT. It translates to CASRKEINQPQHF.

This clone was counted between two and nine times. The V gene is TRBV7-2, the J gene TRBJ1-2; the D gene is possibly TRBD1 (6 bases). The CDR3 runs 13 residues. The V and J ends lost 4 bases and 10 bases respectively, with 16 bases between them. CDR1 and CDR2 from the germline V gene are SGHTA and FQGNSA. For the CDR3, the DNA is TGTGCCAGCAGCTCCTCGAGGGGGAGAGACTACACCTTC. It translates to CASSSSRGRDYTF.

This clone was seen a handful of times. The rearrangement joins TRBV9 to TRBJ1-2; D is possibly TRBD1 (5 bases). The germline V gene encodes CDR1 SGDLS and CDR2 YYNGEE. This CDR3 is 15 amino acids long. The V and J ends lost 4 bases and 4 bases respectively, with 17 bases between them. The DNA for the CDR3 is TGTGCCAGCAGCTCAGGGACCCGTAAGGGCTATGGCTACACCTTC. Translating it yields CASSSGTRKGYGYTF.

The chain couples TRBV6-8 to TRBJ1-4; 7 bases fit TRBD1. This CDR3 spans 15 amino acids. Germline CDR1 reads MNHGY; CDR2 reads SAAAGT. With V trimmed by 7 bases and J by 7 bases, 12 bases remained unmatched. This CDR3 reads CASTAQGGGVEKLFF. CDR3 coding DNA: TGTGCCAGCACTGCCCAGGGGGGGGGTGTTGAAAAACTGTTTTTT.

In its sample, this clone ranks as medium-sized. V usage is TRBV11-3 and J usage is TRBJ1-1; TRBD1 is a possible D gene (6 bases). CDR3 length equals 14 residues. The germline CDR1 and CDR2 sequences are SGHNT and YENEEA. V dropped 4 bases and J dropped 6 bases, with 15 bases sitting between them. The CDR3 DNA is TGTGCCAGCAGCTCCGGGACGTCAGGGGCTGAAGCTTTCTTT. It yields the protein CASSSGTSGAEAFF.

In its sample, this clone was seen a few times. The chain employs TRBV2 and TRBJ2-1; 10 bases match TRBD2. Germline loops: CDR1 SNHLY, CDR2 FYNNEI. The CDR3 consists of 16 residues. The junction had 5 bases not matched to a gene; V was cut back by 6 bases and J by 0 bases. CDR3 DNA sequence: TGTGCCAGCAGCCAGCGGGAGGGACTCTCCTACAATGAGCAGTTCTTC. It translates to CASSQREGLSYNEQFF.

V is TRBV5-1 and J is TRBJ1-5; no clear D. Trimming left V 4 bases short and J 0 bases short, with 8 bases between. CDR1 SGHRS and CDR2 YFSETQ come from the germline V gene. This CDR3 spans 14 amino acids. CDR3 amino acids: CASSLDGSNQPQHF. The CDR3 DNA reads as TGCGCCAGCAGCCTGGACGGTAGCAATCAGCCCCAGCATTTT.

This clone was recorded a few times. The CDR3, as DNA: TGTGCCAGCAGCTCCGTCACCGGGACAGGGAACGATGAGCAGTTCTTC. As protein: CASSSVTGTGNDEQFF. This sequence joins TRBV11-3 and TRBJ2-1; 9 bases fit TRBD1. Germline V CDR1 and CDR2: SGHNT, YENEEA. The CDR3 has 16 residues. V dropped 4 bases and J dropped 8; count of bases not matched to a gene: 12.

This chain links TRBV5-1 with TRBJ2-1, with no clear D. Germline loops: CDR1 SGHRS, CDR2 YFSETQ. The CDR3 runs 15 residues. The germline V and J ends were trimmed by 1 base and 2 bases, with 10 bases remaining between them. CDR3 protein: CASSLLGNPYNEQFF. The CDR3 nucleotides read TGCGCCAGCAGCTTGCTAGGGAATCCCTACAATGAGCAGTTCTTC. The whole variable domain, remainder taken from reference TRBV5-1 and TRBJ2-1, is KAGVTQTPRYLIKTRGQQVTLSCSPISGHRSVSWYQQTPGQGLQFLFEYFSETQRNKGNFPGRFSGRQFSNSRSEMNVSTLELGDSALYLCASSLLGNPYNEQFFGPGTRLTVL.

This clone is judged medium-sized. The CDR3 spells CASSLRTTGDYEQYF. CDR3 coding DNA: TGTGCCAGCAGCTTAAGGACCACCGGGGACTACGAGCAGTACTTC. The chain uses TRBV11-3 and TRBJ2-7, with a possible D match to TRBD2 (5 bases). V was pared by 2 bases and J by 3 bases, with 14 bases between. Germline CDR1 SGHNT, CDR2 YENEEA. This CDR3 region has 15 residues.

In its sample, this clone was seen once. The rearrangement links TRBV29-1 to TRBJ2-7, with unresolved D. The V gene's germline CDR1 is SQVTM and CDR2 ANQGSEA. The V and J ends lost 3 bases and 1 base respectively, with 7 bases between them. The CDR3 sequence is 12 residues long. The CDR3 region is CSVDLDSYEQYF. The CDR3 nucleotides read TGCAGCGTTGACCTGGATTCCTACGAGCAGTACTTC.

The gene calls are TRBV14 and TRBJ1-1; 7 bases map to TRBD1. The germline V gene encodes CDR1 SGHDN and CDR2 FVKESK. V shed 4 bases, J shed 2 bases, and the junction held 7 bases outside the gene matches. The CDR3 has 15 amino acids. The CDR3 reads CASSPTGTANTEAFF. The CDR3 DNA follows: TGTGCCAGCAGCCCGACAGGGACAGCCAACACTGAAGCTTTCTTT.

The CDR3 DNA reads as TGTGCCAGTAGTAGAGACAGGGGCAATCAGCCCCAGCATTTT. Translation: CASSRDRGNQPQHF. The chain is built from TRBV19 and TRBJ1-5, with TRBD1 matching over 7 bases. V lost 4 bases, J lost 2 bases, and 2 bases stayed unmatched. Germline CDR1 LNHDA, CDR2 SQIVND (reference sequence). This CDR3 region has 14 residues.

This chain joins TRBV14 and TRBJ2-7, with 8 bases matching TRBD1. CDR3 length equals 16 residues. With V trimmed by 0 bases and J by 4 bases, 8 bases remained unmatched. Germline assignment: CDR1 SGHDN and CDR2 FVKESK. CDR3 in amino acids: CASSQDTTGDLYEQYF. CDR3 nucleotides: TGTGCCAGCAGCCAAGATACGACAGGGGATTTATACGAGCAGTACTTC.

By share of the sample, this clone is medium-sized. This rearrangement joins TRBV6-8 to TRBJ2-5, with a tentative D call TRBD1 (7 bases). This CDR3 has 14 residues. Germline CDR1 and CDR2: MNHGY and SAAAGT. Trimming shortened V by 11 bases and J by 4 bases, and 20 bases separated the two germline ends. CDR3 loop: CAYQGGIGSETQYF. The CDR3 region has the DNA TGTGCCTACCAGGGGGGCATTGGTTCAGAGACCCAGTACTTC.

The CDR3 loop reads CASSLGQIYEQYF. CDR3 DNA: TGTGCCAGCTCACTGGGGCAGATCTACGAGCAGTACTTC. The chain carries TRBV18 and TRBJ2-7; D may be TRBD1 (5 bases). The CDR3 contains 13 residues. Germline V gene lookup returns CDR1 KGHSH and CDR2 LQKENI. V lost 4 bases to trimming and J lost 3 bases, with 10 bases between them.

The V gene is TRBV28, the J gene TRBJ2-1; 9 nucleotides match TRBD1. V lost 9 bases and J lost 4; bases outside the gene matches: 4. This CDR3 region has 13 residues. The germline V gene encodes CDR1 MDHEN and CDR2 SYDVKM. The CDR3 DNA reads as TGTGCCAGTCGGGACAGGGTATACAATGAGCAGTTCTTC. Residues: CASRDRVYNEQFF.